The clone carrying this T cell receptor (beta chain) showed up just once. Its specificity is not known. Trimming took 1 base from V and 0 from J, leaving 8 bases between them. The CDR3 extends over 15 amino acids. Per the germline V gene, CDR1 is SGHRS and CDR2 is YFSETQ. A J-beta primer mix and a sample-barcoded 5' primer were used in a second PCR of about 7 to 11 cycles. MiXCR was run by TCRdb on the 5' RACE reads, yielding one entry per CDR3 protein. The sample comprises fewer than 900,000 distinct CDR3 sequences, 43% of which are singletons, and roughly 19% rests with the top ten. Individuals who donated were healthy Caucasians from Russia aged roughly 6 to 90. The entry originates in a study of blood T cells in healthy people across ages. Study results and caveats: Older age coincided with a roughly linear decline in TCR beta diversity per million T cells.

This TCR derives from a woman aged 60-70 years in good health. Material for sequencing was blood. V usage is TRBV5-1 and J usage is TRBJ2-1; D call uncertain. The CDR3 nucleotides are TGCGCCAGCAGCTTGACCCTGAACTCCTACAATGAGCAGTTCTTC. Protein sequence: CASSLTLNSYNEQFF.